This TCR beta chain was retrieved from a study of blood T cells in healthy people across ages. This clonotype was seen once. The antigen is not known. CDR1 ENHRY and CDR2 SYGVKD come from the germline V gene. This CDR3 contains 13 residues. Trimming shortened V by 7 bases and J by 8 bases, and 15 bases separated the two germline ends. Broader study findings: Higher diversity, along with more naive CD4+ cells, distinguished long-lived donors from aged donors. Strong correlation linked observed beta diversity and percent naive T cells.

A sample-barcoded 5' primer and a J-beta primer mix were used in a second PCR of roughly 7 to 12 cycles. Each cDNA molecule was tagged by a template-switch adaptor that had 12 random nucleotides. A single record per CDR3 protein comes from TCRdb applying MiXCR to the 5' RACE reads. The table shows 1.5 million to 2 million distinct CDR3 sequences, with less than 50% occurring only once. This clonotype originated in a woman between 35 and 50 years old in good health. The sequenced sample was blood. V gene TRBV10-3 combines with J gene TRBJ2-1; D not resolved. The CDR3 loop reads CAINIGSRDEQFF. For the CDR3, the DNA is TGTGCCATCAATATCGGGTCTCGGGATGAGCAGTTCTTC.